One and the same sample provided the 9 T cell receptor beta chains below, sequenced in a study of a mutant IDH1 vaccine in newly diagnosed glioma. These receptors have no known antigen. Using immunoSEQ multiplex PCR, the repertoire was profiled, and TCRdb retains in-frame clones only, with some absent. Of 25,000 to 35,000 clones in the sample, around 90% are singletons; the top ten hold around 3%. Time point of the sample: week 5, during vaccination. Every vaccine dose comprised 300 ug of mutant IDH1 20-mer peptide plus topical imiquimod. Material: peripheral blood mononuclear cells (PBMCs), obtained from a glioma patient whose treatment included an IDH1 peptide vaccine. The receptors stem from a woman aged 40 to 50 with glioma. Some clones in this sample may be carry-over from other donors' samples.

This clone was found once. V gene TRBV12-5 combines with J gene TRBJ2-5, with 8 nucleotides matching TRBD2. Germline V gene data show CDR1 as LGHNT and CDR2 as FRNRAP. This CDR3 comprises 16 residues. The trim removed 6 bases at V and 5 bases at J, leaving 14 bases unmatched. The DNA of the CDR3 is TGTGCTAGTGGCCCGGGGGGGGCAGGCCCAAGGGAGACCCAGTACTTC. Its protein is CASGPGGAGPRETQYF.

CDR3: CASREPGRLVPEAFF. CDR3 coding DNA: TGTGCCAGCAGGGAACCGGGACGCCTTGTCCCTGAAGCTTTCTTT. The chain links TRBV6-6 to TRBJ1-1, with D perhaps matching TRBD1 (5 bases). From germline, CDR1 is MNHNY and CDR2 SVGAGI (reference sequence). V was clipped by 6 bases and J by 6 bases, with 20 bases between them. CDR3 size: 15 residues.

The chain employs TRBV5-1 and TRBJ2-2, with TRBD1 identical over 11 bases. CDR3 size: 14 residues. Looked up from germline, CDR1 is SGHRS and CDR2 is YFSETQ. Trimming cost V 7 bases and J 9 bases; bases outside gene matches: 8. CDR3 in DNA: TGCGCCAGCGGCCGGGACAGGGGGGCCCGGGAGCTGTTTTTT. This gives the protein CASGRDRGARELFF.

This chain links TRBV7-9 with TRBJ2-7; tentatively, D is TRBD1 (6 bases). Germline V gives CDR1 SEHNR, CDR2 FQNEAQ (reference sequence). The CDR3 is 14 amino acids. Deletions cut 5 bases from V and 2 bases from J, with 13 bases between. CDR3 DNA: TGTGCCAGCAGCCCCACAGGGTTACCCTACGAGCAGTACTTC. It is translated as CASSPTGLPYEQYF.

This rearrangement joins TRBV20-1 to TRBJ2-3; D gene unclear. This CDR3 region has 11 residues. The ends were cut back, 6 bases at V and 2 bases at J, with 6 bases in the middle. Germline V gives CDR1 DFQATT, CDR2 SNEGSKA (reference sequence). This chain's CDR3 is CSAPPTDTQYF. The CDR3 DNA reads as TGCAGTGCCCCCCCCACAGATACGCAGTATTTT.

By share of the sample, this clone is medium-sized. The chain is built from TRBV18 and TRBJ1-2, with D hard to call. Trimming shortened V by 2 bases and J by 6 bases, and 22 bases separated the two germline ends. Germline loops: CDR1 KGHSH, CDR2 LQKENI. The CDR3 consists of 17 residues. CDR3 coding DNA: TGTGCCAGCTCACCAGATAGTCCGGGTGATTATAGCGATGGCTACACCTTC. This sequence encodes CASSPDSPGDYSDGYTF.

This clone occurred once. This rearrangement joins TRBV7-8 to TRBJ2-5, with 10 bases that match TRBD1. The V gene end was trimmed by 5 bases and the J gene end by 5 bases; junction bases not matched to a gene: 11. The CDR3 runs 16 residues. CDR1 is SGHVS and CDR2 is FQNEAQ in the germline V gene. DNA for the CDR3: TGTGCCAGCAGCCCCCGGGACAGGGGAGGTCGGGAGACCCAGTACTTC. It encodes CASSPRDRGGRETQYF.

The genes are TRBV5-1 and TRBJ1-2; D uncertain. CDR3 size: 15 residues. Germline V lookup: CDR1 SGHRS, CDR2 YFSETQ. Deletions cut 6 bases from V and 2 bases from J, with 17 bases between. CDR3 sequence: CASTQTGGGNYGYTF. The DNA of the CDR3 is TGCGCCAGCACCCAGACGGGAGGAGGGAACTATGGCTACACCTTC.

The chain links TRBV7-2 to TRBJ2-3; D is unresolved. This CDR3 region has 17 residues. The germline V and J ends were trimmed by 5 bases and 5 bases, with 23 bases remaining between them. Germline-derived CDR1 and CDR2 are SGHTA and FQGNSA. The CDR3 DNA sequence: TGTGCCAGCAGCCGCCAATGGGGTCAATCCCCGGAAGATACGCAGTATTTT. It codes for CASSRQWGQSPEDTQYF. Drawing the rest from reference TRBV7-2 and TRBJ2-3, the complete variable domain is GAGVSQSPSNKVTEKGKDVELRCDPISGHTALYWYRQSLGQGLEFLIYFQGNSAPDKSGLPSDRFSAERTGGSVSTLTIQRTQQEDSAVYLCASSRQWGQSPEDTQYFGPGTRLTVL.